The 9 T cell receptor beta chains listed next were all sequenced from one sample in a study of technical replicates of blood from a handful of donors. Here immunoSEQ multiplex PCR was the method, and the copy in TCRdb shows in-frame clones only, minus some. The data hold tens of thousands of clones, with roughly 86% observed a single time. Source material: PBMCs. These receptors originate from a human donor in good health. Some clones in this sample may be carry-over from other donors' samples.

The chain uses TRBV27 and TRBJ2-1; 11 bases align to TRBD1. This CDR3 is built from 14 residues. Per the germline V gene, CDR1 is MNHEY and CDR2 is SMNVEV (reference sequence). With 6 bases clipped from V and 6 bases from J, the junction kept 4 bases outside the gene matches. The DNA for the CDR3 is TGTGCCAGCAGCGGACAGGGGGCTCCCAATGAGCAGTTCTTC. Amino acid sequence: CASSGQGAPNEQFF.

The count of this clone is one. The chain recombines TRBV7-8 with TRBJ1-2; 7 bases agree with TRBD1. The trim removed 3 bases at V and 4 bases at J, leaving 2 bases unmatched. This CDR3 region has 13 residues. The germline V gene has CDR1 SGHVS and CDR2 FQNEAQ. The CDR3 DNA reads as TGTGCCAGCAGCTTGGGACAGCTCTATGGCTACACCTTC. Encoded protein: CASSLGQLYGYTF.

Of note for this clone: Germline is not matched at one junction end, which may reflect a read error. This chain links TRBV20-1 with TRBJ1-1; D is perhaps TRBD1 (6 bases). Germline V CDR1 and CDR2: DFQATT, SNEGSKA (reference sequence). There are 11 residues in the CDR3. CDR3 in DNA: TGCAGTGCTCTCAGGACAGATCGGCTAACCTTT. It is translated as CSALRTDRLTF.

V usage is TRBV13 and J usage is TRBJ2-3; 15 bases agree with TRBD2. Losses at the gene ends were 4 bases for V and 0 bases for J; bases not matched to a gene: 8. The CDR3 has 19 residues. CDR1 and CDR2 (germline): PRHDT, FYEKMQ (reference sequence). This CDR3 reads CASSSQGLAGGTSTDTQYF. CDR3 DNA: TGTGCCAGCAGCTCCCAGGGACTAGCGGGGGGAACTAGCACAGATACGCAGTATTTT.

The chain has TRBV6-1 and TRBJ1-5, with D possibly being TRBD1 (6 bases). The CDR3 has 15 residues. Germline V CDR1 and CDR2: MNHNS, SASEGT. The V and J ends lost 2 bases and 2 bases respectively, with 10 bases between them. CDR3 in amino acids: CASSEQGQGNQPQHF. Written as DNA, the CDR3 is TGTGCCAGCAGTGAACAGGGGCAGGGCAATCAGCCCCAGCATTTT.

This clone has only one observation. The V gene is TRBV6-1, the J gene TRBJ1-1; D uncertain. This CDR3 is 14 amino acids long. Germline assignment: CDR1 MNHNS and CDR2 SASEGT. Deletions cut 4 bases from V and 1 base from J, with 10 bases between. The DNA for the CDR3 is TGTGCCAGCAGTGCCGGACTCTCGAACACTGAAGCTTTCTTT. It yields the protein CASSAGLSNTEAFF.

The rearrangement uses TRBV30 and TRBJ2-1; the D gene is possibly TRBD1 (5 bases). CDR1 is GTSNPN, CDR2 SVGIG, per germline (reference sequence). The germline V and J ends were trimmed by 1 base and 4 bases, with 11 bases remaining between them. CDR3 length equals 14 residues. CDR3 coding DNA: TGTGCCTGGAGTGATGACAGAGGTTACAATGAGCAGTTCTTC. Amino acids: CAWSDDRGYNEQFF.

V usage is TRBV20-1 and J usage is TRBJ1-2; D might be TRBD1 (6 bases). Trimming took off 3 bases at V and 7 bases at J, with 9 bases between the two ends. Per germline, CDR1 DFQATT and CDR2 SNEGSKA (reference sequence). The CDR3 loop spans 11 amino acids. As DNA, the CDR3 is TGCAGTGCTAGTCTAGGGGGTGGCTACACCTTC. Its translation is CSASLGGGYTF.

This clone has only a few counts. The chain combines TRBV27 with TRBJ1-1; D is unresolved. Germline-derived CDR1 and CDR2 are MNHEY and SMNVEV (reference sequence). The CDR3 has 13 amino acids. V lost 3 bases to trimming and J lost 3 bases, with 8 bases between them. The CDR3 spells CASSFNSYTEAFF. The CDR3 coding sequence is TGTGCCAGCAGTTTCAACAGCTACACTGAAGCTTTCTTT.